These T cell receptor beta chains were read from a single sample in a study of T cell repertoires in cytomegalovirus infection. Each CDR3 protein is one row after TCRdb ran MiXCR on the reads. The repertoire holds fewer than 400,000 distinct CDR3 sequences, with over 15% as singletons. Material: PBMCs. The receptors derive from a human donor in good health (CMV status not recorded). Some clones in this sample may be carry-over from other donors' samples. Each CDR3 is given with its conserved first and last residue. The order of the fields is clone size, V gene, D gene, J gene, CDR3 protein, CDR3 DNA. The D gene is left open where the match is weak. Not every row has a clone size; where given, it reads once, few, many or a size class.

clone_size: -
v_call: TRBV6-5
d_call: TRBD2
j_call: TRBJ2-1
cdr3_aa: CASSYSIPQRGPGGIYNEQFF
cdr3_nt: TGTGCCAGCAGTTACTCGATCCCCCAGCGGGGGCCCGGGGGCATATACAATGAGCAGTTCTTC

clone_size: -
v_call: TRBV9
d_call: -
j_call: TRBJ2-2
cdr3_aa: CACSVGAGPAGELFF
cdr3_nt: TGTGCCTGCAGCGTAGGCGCAGGGCCCGCCGGGGAGCTGTTTTTT

clone_size: few
v_call: TRBV27
d_call: -
j_call: TRBJ1-1
cdr3_aa: CARSDLGGKNTEAFF
cdr3_nt: TGTGCCAGGTCCGACCTGGGAGGGAAGAACACTGAAGCTTTCTTT

clone_size: few
v_call: TRBV12-3/TRBV12-4
d_call: -
j_call: TRBJ1-1
cdr3_aa: CASSPTRQIMNTEAFF
cdr3_nt: TGTGCCAGCAGCCCGACGAGACAGATCATGAACACTGAAGCTTTCTTT

clone_size: -
v_call: TRBV7-9
d_call: -
j_call: TRBJ2-4
cdr3_aa: CASSLAAGRWYF
cdr3_nt: TGTGCCAGCAGCTTAGCGGCGGGGCGTTGGTACTTC

clone_size: -
v_call: TRBV12-3/TRBV12-4
d_call: -
j_call: TRBJ1-4
cdr3_aa: CASSSLQGTNEKLFF
cdr3_nt: TGTGCCAGCAGTTCCTTACAGGGAACTAATGAAAAACTGTTTTTT

clone_size: -
v_call: TRBV18
d_call: TRBD2
j_call: TRBJ2-7
cdr3_aa: CASSRTSGVLDEQYF
cdr3_nt: TGTGCCAGCTCACGAACTAGCGGCGTATTGGACGAGCAGTACTTC

clone_size: few
v_call: TRBV18
d_call: TRBD1
j_call: TRBJ2-5
cdr3_aa: CASSRGTGAQETQYF
cdr3_nt: TGTGCCAGCTCGAGGGGTACAGGGGCCCAAGAGACCCAGTACTTC

clone_size: -
v_call: TRBV12-3/TRBV12-4
d_call: -
j_call: TRBJ1-4
cdr3_aa: CASSFAREKLFF
cdr3_nt: TGTGCCAGCAGCTTCGCCCGTGAAAAACTGTTTTTT

clone_size: few
v_call: TRBV7-9
d_call: -
j_call: TRBJ2-1
cdr3_aa: CASSHRGPYNEQFF
cdr3_nt: TGTGCCAGCAGCCACCGGGGACCTTACAATGAGCAGTTCTTC

clone_size: -
v_call: TRBV20-1
d_call: -
j_call: TRBJ2-3
cdr3_aa: CSARQRGRLTTDTQYF
cdr3_nt: TGCAGTGCTAGACAAAGAGGAAGGCTCACCACAGATACGCAGTATTTT

clone_size: many
v_call: TRBV7-2
d_call: TRBD2
j_call: TRBJ2-1
cdr3_aa: CASSRGRGGYTYNEQFF
cdr3_nt: TGTGCCAGCAGCCGGGGGAGGGGCGGCTATACCTACAATGAGCAGTTCTTC

clone_size: many
v_call: TRBV7-2
d_call: TRBD1
j_call: TRBJ2-7
cdr3_aa: CASSKDRGLRYEQYF
cdr3_nt: TGTGCCAGCAGCAAAGACAGGGGTTTAAGGTACGAGCAGTACTTC

clone_size: -
v_call: TRBV20-1
d_call: TRBD1
j_call: TRBJ1-4
cdr3_aa: CSARVGQGDEKLFF
cdr3_nt: TGCAGTGCTAGAGTGGGACAGGGAGACGAAAAACTGTTTTTT

clone_size: few
v_call: TRBV29-1
d_call: TRBD2
j_call: TRBJ2-2
cdr3_aa: CSGRLAGIANTGELFF
cdr3_nt: TGCAGCGGAAGACTAGCGGGAATCGCGAACACCGGGGAGCTGTTTTTT

clone_size: -
v_call: TRBV5-1
d_call: TRBD1
j_call: TRBJ1-4
cdr3_aa: CASSVGTGDEKLFF
cdr3_nt: TGCGCCAGCAGCGTCGGGACAGGGGATGAAAAACTGTTTTTT

clone_size: -
v_call: TRBV7-6
d_call: TRBD1
j_call: TRBJ2-1
cdr3_aa: CASSRTGEPYNEQFF
cdr3_nt: TGTGCCAGCAGCAGGACAGGGGAGCCCTACAATGAGCAGTTCTTC

clone_size: -
v_call: TRBV7-6
d_call: TRBD1
j_call: TRBJ2-2
cdr3_aa: CASSPTTGGYPANTGELFF
cdr3_nt: TGTGCCAGCAGCCCAACGACAGGGGGCTATCCCGCGAACACCGGGGAGCTGTTTTTT

clone_size: many
v_call: TRBV2
d_call: -
j_call: TRBJ1-5
cdr3_aa: CASSDRDNQPQHF
cdr3_nt: TGTGCCAGCAGTGACAGAGACAATCAGCCCCAGCATTTT

clone_size: -
v_call: TRBV23-1
d_call: TRBD1
j_call: TRBJ2-3
cdr3_aa: CASSPGTETDTQYF
cdr3_nt: TGCGCCAGCAGCCCAGGGACAGAGACAGATACGCAGTATTTT

clone_size: many
v_call: TRBV7-6
d_call: -
j_call: TRBJ2-2
cdr3_aa: CASSLTIRNTGELFF
cdr3_nt: TGTGCCAGCAGCTTAACCATCAGGAACACCGGGGAGCTGTTTTTT

clone_size: many
v_call: TRBV7-9
d_call: -
j_call: TRBJ1-1
cdr3_aa: CASSSPATDEAFF
cdr3_nt: TGTGCCAGCAGCTCCCCTGCGACCGATGAAGCTTTCTTT

clone_size: many
v_call: TRBV7-8
d_call: -
j_call: TRBJ2-2
cdr3_aa: CASSVLMNTGELFF
cdr3_nt: TGTGCCAGCAGCGTGCTGATGAACACCGGGGAGCTGTTTTTT

clone_size: few
v_call: TRBV28
d_call: TRBD2
j_call: TRBJ2-3
cdr3_aa: CASRNGGVQDTQYF
cdr3_nt: TGTGCCAGCAGAAACGGGGGGGTGCAGGATACGCAGTATTTT

clone_size: many
v_call: TRBV7-2
d_call: -
j_call: TRBJ2-5
cdr3_aa: CASRDSGFQETQYF
cdr3_nt: TGTGCCAGCAGGGACAGTGGCTTCCAAGAGACCCAGTACTTC

clone_size: few
v_call: TRBV7-9
d_call: -
j_call: TRBJ1-1
cdr3_aa: CASSRSLESLNTEAFF
cdr3_nt: TGTGCCAGCAGCCGCTCTCTTGAATCTTTGAACACTGAAGCTTTCTTT

clone_size: few
v_call: TRBV7-2
d_call: -
j_call: TRBJ2-3
cdr3_aa: CASSSRSGSDTQYF
cdr3_nt: TGTGCCAGCAGCTCCCGCTCGGGTTCCGATACGCAGTATTTT

clone_size: few
v_call: TRBV11-2
d_call: TRBD1
j_call: TRBJ1-2
cdr3_aa: CASSFVTGANYGYTF
cdr3_nt: TGTGCCAGCAGCTTCGTGACAGGGGCCAACTATGGCTACACCTTC

clone_size: many
v_call: TRBV7-2
d_call: TRBD1
j_call: TRBJ1-6
cdr3_aa: CASSLGTVHNSPLHF
cdr3_nt: TGTGCCAGCAGCCTTGGGACAGTCCATAATTCACCCCTCCACTTT

clone_size: many
v_call: TRBV11-3
d_call: -
j_call: TRBJ2-1
cdr3_aa: CASKQGRAYNEQFF
cdr3_nt: TGTGCCAGCAAACAAGGTAGGGCGTACAATGAGCAGTTCTTC

clone_size: -
v_call: TRBV5-1
d_call: -
j_call: TRBJ1-5
cdr3_aa: CASSLVAGKDQPQHF
cdr3_nt: TGCGCCAGCAGCTTAGTGGCAGGGAAGGATCAGCCCCAGCATTTT

clone_size: many
v_call: TRBV7-7
d_call: -
j_call: TRBJ2-1
cdr3_aa: CASSLGVNNEQFF
cdr3_nt: TGTGCCAGCAGCTTAGGAGTCAACAATGAGCAGTTCTTC

clone_size: many
v_call: TRBV6-1
d_call: -
j_call: TRBJ2-5
cdr3_aa: CASSLRQLETQYF
cdr3_nt: TGTGCCAGCAGCCTTAGACAGTTGGAGACCCAGTACTTC

clone_size: -
v_call: TRBV20-1
d_call: -
j_call: TRBJ2-3
cdr3_aa: CSGTFWSRGSSDTQYF
cdr3_nt: TGCAGTGGCACATTCTGGAGCAGGGGATCATCGGATACGCAGTATTTT

clone_size: few
v_call: TRBV12-3/TRBV12-4
d_call: -
j_call: TRBJ1-1
cdr3_aa: CASSLAGDINTEAFF
cdr3_nt: TGTGCCAGCAGTTTAGCCGGGGACATAAACACTGAAGCTTTCTTT

clone_size: -
v_call: TRBV6-2/TRBV6-3
d_call: TRBD2
j_call: TRBJ2-1
cdr3_aa: CASTNDRLAGGSEQFF
cdr3_nt: TGTGCCAGCACCAACGACAGACTAGCGGGAGGGAGTGAGCAGTTCTTC

clone_size: few
v_call: TRBV20-1
d_call: -
j_call: TRBJ2-1
cdr3_aa: CSARAAADGQFF
cdr3_nt: TGCAGTGCTAGAGCCGCAGCGGACGGGCAGTTCTTC

clone_size: many
v_call: TRBV12-3/TRBV12-4
d_call: -
j_call: TRBJ2-7
cdr3_aa: CASSPGTHEQYF
cdr3_nt: TGTGCCAGCAGCCCGGGGACCCACGAGCAGTACTTC

clone_size: -
v_call: TRBV20-1
d_call: -
j_call: TRBJ1-4
cdr3_aa: CSAGGGALEKLFF
cdr3_nt: TGCAGTGCCGGCGGAGGGGCTCTTGAAAAACTGTTTTTT

clone_size: -
v_call: TRBV12-3/TRBV12-4
d_call: TRBD2
j_call: TRBJ2-5
cdr3_aa: CASTQAGVRETQYF
cdr3_nt: TGTGCCAGCACCCAAGCGGGAGTGAGAGAGACCCAGTACTTC

clone_size: -
v_call: TRBV28
d_call: -
j_call: TRBJ2-3
cdr3_aa: CASSLARRTDTQYF
cdr3_nt: TGTGCCAGCAGTTTGGCCCGTAGAACAGATACGCAGTATTTT

clone_size: -
v_call: TRBV20-1
d_call: -
j_call: TRBJ1-4
cdr3_aa: CSVTQGGEKLFF
cdr3_nt: TGCAGTGTGACACAGGGTGGCGAAAAACTGTTTTTT

clone_size: many
v_call: TRBV12-3/TRBV12-4
d_call: -
j_call: TRBJ1-1
cdr3_aa: CASRPGHRGSTEAFF
cdr3_nt: TGTGCCAGCAGGCCGGGACACCGAGGGAGCACTGAAGCTTTCTTT

clone_size: -
v_call: TRBV12-3/TRBV12-4
d_call: TRBD2
j_call: TRBJ2-3
cdr3_aa: CASSPGLAGGPPDTQYF
cdr3_nt: TGTGCCAGCAGCCCGGGACTAGCGGGAGGGCCACCAGATACGCAGTATTTT

clone_size: few
v_call: TRBV6-2/TRBV6-3
d_call: -
j_call: TRBJ1-2
cdr3_aa: CASSYSASRMANYGYTF
cdr3_nt: TGTGCCAGCAGTTACTCGGCCTCCAGGATGGCTAACTATGGCTACACCTTC

clone_size: many
v_call: TRBV7-2
d_call: -
j_call: TRBJ1-1
cdr3_aa: CASSPVRLGTEAFF
cdr3_nt: TGTGCCAGCAGCCCTGTCAGGCTCGGCACTGAAGCTTTCTTT